This TCR beta chain was recovered during a study of cytomegalovirus exposure and HLA in healthy donors. As for the study in general: There were roughly 110 million unique TCR beta sequences, drawn from 150 million to 200 million T cells, in an earlier analysis.

Study results and caveats: Sequencing artifact likely explains a cluster of highly shared sequence variants. A later analysis found most CMV-associated TCR beta chains apparently HLA-restricted.

As for this clone: Its antigen remains unknown.

Amplification used 60 Vbeta primers and 13 Jbeta primers. Assay used: immunoSEQ multiplex PCR; TCRdb lists only in-frame clones, some missing. The sample has 90,000 to 100,000 clones; around 68% are singletons. The CDR3 runs to 14 residues. CDR1 and CDR2 from the germline V gene are LNHDA and SQIVND (reference sequence). The trim removed 4 bases at V and 6 bases at J, leaving 7 bases unmatched. The receptor's source is a man aged 50 to 60 in good health and CMV-seronegative. This chain uses TRBV19 with TRBJ2-5; 8 nucleotides align to TRBD1. The sequenced material came from PBMCs. For the CDR3, the DNA is TGTGCCAGTAGTAGCCGACAGGGGAAAAAGACCCAGTACTTC. Residues: CASSSRQGKKTQYF.